The clone carrying this T cell receptor beta chain was seen a handful of times. The antigen is unknown. Only in-frame clones appear in the TCRdb table, and some are missing; sequencing was by immunoSEQ multiplex PCR. The table has approximately 30,000 clones, around 89% seen once. Per the germline V gene, CDR1 is LNHDA and CDR2 is SQIVND (reference sequence). V was shortened by 7 bases and J by 4 bases, with 10 bases between the two germline ends. The CDR3 length is 12 residues. The data were taken from a study of chemoradiotherapy in HPV16-positive cancers. Study results and caveats: For HPV16-positive patients, expanding HPV-responsive T cells associated with longer recurrence-free survival. During treatment, candidate HPV-specific clones and E7-related motifs expanded in tumor. Only two HPV16-positive patients supplied the functional HPV-specificity definition.

The TCR originated in a human donor with HPV-associated anogenital cancer. V usage is TRBV19 and J usage is TRBJ1-2; D remains unclear. The material sequenced was blood, taken from a patient who underwent chemoradiotherapy. The CDR3 is CASNSDVYGYTF. DNA for the CDR3: TGTGCCAGTAACAGTGACGTCTATGGCTACACCTTC. The full variable domain, completed using reference TRBV19 and TRBJ1-2, is DGGITQSPKYLFRKEGQNVTLSCEQNLNHDAMYWYRQDPGQGLRLIYYSQIVNDFQKGDIAEGYSVSREKKESFPLTVTSAQKNPTAFYLCASNSDVYGYTFGSGTRLTVV.